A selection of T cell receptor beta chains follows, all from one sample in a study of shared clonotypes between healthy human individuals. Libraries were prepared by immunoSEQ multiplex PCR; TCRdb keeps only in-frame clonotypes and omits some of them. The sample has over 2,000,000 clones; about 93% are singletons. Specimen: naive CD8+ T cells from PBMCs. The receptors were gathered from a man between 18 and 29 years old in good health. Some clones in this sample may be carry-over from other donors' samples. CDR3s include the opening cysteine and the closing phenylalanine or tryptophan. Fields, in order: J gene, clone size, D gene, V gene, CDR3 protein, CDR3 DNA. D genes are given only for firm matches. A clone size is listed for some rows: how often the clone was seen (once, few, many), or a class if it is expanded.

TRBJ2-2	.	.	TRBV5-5	CASRLILEGAGELFF	TGTGCCAGCAGATTGATCTTGGAGGGTGCCGGGGAGCTGTTTTTT
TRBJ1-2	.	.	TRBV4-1	CASSQEGSSLGHGYTF	TGCGCCAGCAGCCAAGAGGGGTCCTCTCTAGGCCATGGCTACACCTTC
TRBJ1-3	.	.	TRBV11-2	CASSSREGKLFSGNTIYF	TGTGCCAGCAGTTCGAGGGAGGGGAAGCTTTTCTCTGGAAACACCATATATTTT
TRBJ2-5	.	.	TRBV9	CASSVEQTQETQYF	TGTGCCAGCAGCGTAGAACAGACCCAAGAGACCCAGTACTTC
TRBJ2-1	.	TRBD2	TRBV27	CASSRSGRGYNEQFF	TGTGCCAGCAGCCGTAGCGGGCGCGGTTACAATGAGCAGTTCTTC
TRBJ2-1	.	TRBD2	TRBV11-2	CASSPGGAGGHFSYNEQFF	TGTGCCAGCAGCCCGGGAGGGGCGGGAGGCCATTTCTCCTACAATGAGCAGTTCTTC
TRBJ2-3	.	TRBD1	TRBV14	CASSQGQGWADTQYF	TGTGCCAGCAGCCAAGGACAGGGGTGGGCAGATACGCAGTATTTT
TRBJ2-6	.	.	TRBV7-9	CASSVGRAALSSGANVLTF	TGTGCCAGCAGCGTAGGTCGCGCGGCGCTTAGCTCTGGGGCCAACGTCCTGACTTTC
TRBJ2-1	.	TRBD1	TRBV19	CASSMVGTDYNEQFF	TGTGCCAGTAGTATGGTAGGGACAGACTACAATGAGCAGTTCTTC
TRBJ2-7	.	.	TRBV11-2	CASSWTGHPYEQYF	TGTGCCAGCAGCTGGACGGGACACCCCTACGAGCAGTACTTC
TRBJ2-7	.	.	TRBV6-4	CASSDAAYEQYF	TGTGCCAGCAGTGACGCTGCCTACGAGCAGTACTTC
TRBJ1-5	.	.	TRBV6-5	CASSYGIDSNQPQHF	TGTGCCAGCAGTTACGGGATAGATAGCAATCAGCCCCAGCATTTT
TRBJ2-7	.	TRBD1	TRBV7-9	CASNSTGGHEQYF	TGTGCCAGCAACTCGACAGGGGGCCACGAGCAGTACTTC
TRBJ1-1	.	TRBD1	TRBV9	CASSVGTVNTEAFF	TGTGCCAGCAGCGTCGGGACAGTGAACACTGAAGCTTTCTTT
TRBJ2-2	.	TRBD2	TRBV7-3	CASSPGLAGETTGELFF	TGTGCCAGCAGCCCCGGACTAGCGGGAGAGACGACCGGGGAGCTGTTTTTT
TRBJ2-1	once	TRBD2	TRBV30	CAWSGLAGGYNEQFF	TGTGCCTGGAGTGGACTAGCGGGGGGCTACAATGAGCAGTTCTTC
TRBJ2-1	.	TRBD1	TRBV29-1	CSVRAGGSYNEQFF	TGCAGCGTCCGAGCAGGGGGCTCCTACAATGAGCAGTTCTTC
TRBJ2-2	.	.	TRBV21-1	CASSRVLNSRLAIRDRGNTGELFF	TGTGCCAGCAGCAGGGTCTTAAATTCGCGATTGGCCATCCGGGACAGGGGGAACACCGGGGAGCTGTTTTTT
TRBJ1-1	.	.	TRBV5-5	CASRLDIGDTEAFF	TGTGCCAGCAGACTTGACATCGGGGACACTGAAGCTTTCTTT
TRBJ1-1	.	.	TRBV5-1	CASSWGLPKGVNTEAFF	TGCGCCAGCAGCTGGGGACTTCCCAAAGGGGTTAACACTGAAGCTTTCTTT